The subject of this entry is one T cell receptor beta chain. Its antigen is unknown. The sample belongs to a study of cytomegalovirus exposure and HLA in healthy donors. PCR primers comprised 60 Vbeta and 13 Jbeta primers. Per the authors' pipeline: Among the unique TCR beta chains that a later analysis counted, 80 million to 100 million in all, about 12 million were shared. Produced via immunoSEQ multiplex PCR; TCRdb's table is partial and in-frame only. For V, J and clone size, that table is used; D and trimming come from the DNA. The table records 150,000 to 200,000 clones, roughly 83% of them present only once. V lost 9 bases, J lost 4 bases, and 13 bases lay in between. In germline, CDR1 is SGDLS, CDR2 YYNGEE. The CDR3 covers 12 residues. Findings and caveats of the study: With high specificity and sensitivity, the classifier reportedly diagnosed cytomegalovirus status.

Sample: PBMCs. The chain joins TRBV9 to TRBJ1-2, with a tentative D call TRBD1 (5 bases). This clonotype was obtained from a woman younger than 35 in good health and CMV-seronegative. The DNA for the CDR3 is TGTGCCACTGGAGACACAGGCTATGGCTACACCTTC. Translated, it gives CATGDTGYGYTF.